This entry concerns a single TCR beta chain. The CDR3 length is 15 residues. Germline V gene sequence: CDR1 MRHNA, CDR2 SNTAGT. Deletions cut 0 bases from V and 5 bases from J, with 11 bases between. Only in-frame clones appear in the TCRdb table, and some are missing; sequencing was by immunoSEQ multiplex PCR. The sample holds about 77,000 clones, over 80% seen once. This sample was taken from a study of OX40 agonist ivuxolimab in advanced cancers. Background on the study: The patients' treatment was ivuxolimab, an agonistic anti-OX40 (CD134) antibody. Patients were dosed intravenously with ivuxolimab at 0.01 to 10 mg/kg every 2 weeks.

This clonotype was obtained from an adult with an advanced solid tumor such as melanoma, head and neck, liver or kidney cancer. Specimen: CD4+ or CD8+ T cells sorted from blood, collected in a trial of the OX40 agonist ivuxolimab. V is TRBV6-4 and J is TRBJ1-5; tentatively, D is TRBD1 (6 bases). This chain's CDR3 is CASSDSDRWDQPQHF. The CDR3 DNA reads TGTGCCAGCAGTGACTCGGACAGATGGGATCAGCCCCAGCATTTT.